The rows below give T cell receptor beta chains drawn from one sample of a study of graft-versus-host responses after intestinal transplantation. Method: immunoSEQ multiplex PCR; TCRdb's copy keeps in-frame clones and lacks some. This sample has around 120,000 clones, with around 95% found just once. Their recognized antigens are unknown. The sample here was unstimulated CD8+ T cells sorted from spleen or lymph node cells, taken before intestinal transplant. These receptors all stem from a human donor who received an intestinal transplant. Both conserved end residues are part of each CDR3. The D gene is left open where the match is weak. Expanded clones are given a class, and other clones once, few, many or no size at all.

D gene: TRBD2
CDR3 length: 15
clone size: .
J gene: TRBJ2-7
V gene: TRBV6-5
CDR3 protein: CASSPGTSGLYEQYF
CDR3 DNA: TGTGCCAGCAGCCCCGGGACTAGCGGCCTCTACGAGCAGTACTTC

D gene: TRBD1
CDR3 length: 14
clone size: .
J gene: TRBJ2-7
V gene: TRBV4-3
CDR3 protein: CASSSGTGGYEQYF
CDR3 DNA: TGCGCCAGCAGTTCCGGGACAGGGGGCTACGAGCAGTACTTC

D gene: TRBD2
CDR3 length: 15
clone size: .
J gene: TRBJ2-1
V gene: TRBV9
CDR3 protein: CASSVGGRAYNEQFF
CDR3 DNA: TGTGCCAGCAGCGTAGGCGGGAGGGCCTACAATGAGCAGTTCTTC

D gene: TRBD2
CDR3 length: 16
clone size: once
J gene: TRBJ2-1
V gene: TRBV5-1
CDR3 protein: CASSLSPAGGYNEQFF
CDR3 DNA: TGCGCCAGCAGCTTGTCCCCAGCGGGAGGTTACAATGAGCAGTTCTTC

D gene: .
CDR3 length: 16
clone size: .
J gene: TRBJ2-7
V gene: TRBV7-9
CDR3 protein: CASSLTGTRSFYEQYF
CDR3 DNA: TGTGCCAGCAGCCTCACCGGGACACGTAGCTTTTACGAGCAGTACTTC

D gene: .
CDR3 length: 14
clone size: .
J gene: TRBJ1-1
V gene: TRBV9
CDR3 protein: CASSSDSMGTEAFF
CDR3 DNA: TGTGCCAGCAGCTCCGACAGTATGGGCACTGAAGCTTTCTTT

D gene: .
CDR3 length: 15
clone size: .
J gene: TRBJ1-5
V gene: TRBV6-5
CDR3 protein: CASSLASTDNQPQHF
CDR3 DNA: TGTGCCAGCAGTTTGGCTTCGACAGACAATCAGCCCCAGCATTTT

D gene: .
CDR3 length: 14
clone size: .
J gene: TRBJ2-5
V gene: TRBV4-2
CDR3 protein: CASSQESTGETQYF
CDR3 DNA: TGTGCCAGCAGCCAAGAAAGTACGGGAGAGACCCAGTACTTC

D gene: TRBD2
CDR3 length: 17
clone size: .
J gene: TRBJ2-1
V gene: TRBV6-4
CDR3 protein: CASSDGLAGDRVNEQFF
CDR3 DNA: TGTGCCAGCAGTGACGGACTAGCGGGAGATAGGGTCAATGAGCAGTTCTTC

D gene: .
CDR3 length: 15
clone size: .
J gene: TRBJ2-2
V gene: TRBV25-1
CDR3 protein: CASREDGFNTGELFF
CDR3 DNA: TGTGCCAGCAGGGAGGACGGGTTTAACACCGGGGAGCTGTTTTTT

D gene: .
CDR3 length: 15
clone size: .
J gene: TRBJ2-3
V gene: TRBV5-6
CDR3 protein: CASSFYREGTDTQYF
CDR3 DNA: TGTGCCAGCAGCTTTTACAGGGAGGGCACAGATACGCAGTATTTT

D gene: TRBD2
CDR3 length: 16
clone size: once
J gene: TRBJ2-2
V gene: TRBV7-7
CDR3 protein: CASSLRLAGNTGELFF
CDR3 DNA: TGTGCTAGCAGCTTACGCCTAGCGGGGAACACCGGGGAGCTGTTTTTT

D gene: .
CDR3 length: 13
clone size: .
J gene: TRBJ2-5
V gene: TRBV28
CDR3 protein: CASSFLGEETQYF
CDR3 DNA: TGTGCCAGCAGTTTTTTGGGGGAAGAGACCCAGTACTTC

D gene: TRBD2
CDR3 length: 16
clone size: .
J gene: TRBJ2-4
V gene: TRBV15
CDR3 protein: CATSTLAGGIENIQYF
CDR3 DNA: TGTGCCACCAGCACCTTAGCGGGAGGGATAGAAAACATTCAGTACTTC

D gene: TRBD2
CDR3 length: 16
clone size: .
J gene: TRBJ2-2
V gene: TRBV15
CDR3 protein: CATSSRFLAGGGELFF
CDR3 DNA: TGTGCCACCAGCAGCAGATTTCTAGCGGGAGGCGGGGAGCTGTTTTTT

D gene: .
CDR3 length: 15
clone size: .
J gene: TRBJ1-3
V gene: TRBV9
CDR3 protein: CASSADSSQGNTIYF
CDR3 DNA: TGTGCCAGCAGCGCAGACAGCTCCCAAGGAAACACCATATATTTT

D gene: .
CDR3 length: 15
clone size: .
J gene: TRBJ2-1
V gene: TRBV2
CDR3 protein: CASRASGGSYNEQFF
CDR3 DNA: TGTGCCAGCAGGGCCAGCGGAGGATCCTACAATGAGCAGTTCTTC

D gene: .
CDR3 length: 15
clone size: .
J gene: TRBJ1-1
V gene: TRBV7-7
CDR3 protein: CASSPMAEGNTEAFF
CDR3 DNA: TGTGCCAGCAGCCCCATGGCGGAGGGGAACACTGAAGCTTTCTTT

D gene: TRBD2
CDR3 length: 16
clone size: once
J gene: TRBJ2-2
V gene: TRBV2
CDR3 protein: CASSDPSGRADGELFF
CDR3 DNA: TGTGCCAGCAGTGACCCTAGCGGGAGGGCGGACGGGGAGCTGTTTTTT

D gene: .
CDR3 length: 15
clone size: .
J gene: TRBJ2-7
V gene: TRBV28
CDR3 protein: CASSLFRGQGHEQYF
CDR3 DNA: TGTGCCAGCAGTTTGTTCCGAGGACAAGGCCACGAGCAGTACTTC

D gene: .
CDR3 length: 16
clone size: once
J gene: TRBJ2-7
V gene: TRBV7-5
CDR3 protein: CVRSHPTGHCPYEQYF
CDR3 DNA: TGTGTCAGAAGCCACCCGACAGGGCATTGTCCCTACGAGCAGTACTTC

D gene: .
CDR3 length: 13
clone size: once
J gene: TRBJ2-7
V gene: TRBV4-3
CDR3 protein: CASSQDTYYEQYF
CDR3 DNA: TGCGCCAGCAGCCAAGATACGTATTACGAGCAGTACTTC

D gene: .
CDR3 length: 18
clone size: .
J gene: TRBJ2-6
V gene: TRBV2
CDR3 protein: CASSEVTGRGAGANVLTF
CDR3 DNA: TGTGCCAGCAGTGAGGTTACAGGAAGAGGGGCTGGGGCCAACGTCCTGACTTTC

D gene: .
CDR3 length: 13
clone size: .
J gene: TRBJ2-7
V gene: TRBV28
CDR3 protein: CASSFSSSYEQYF
CDR3 DNA: TGTGCCAGCAGTTTTTCTAGCTCCTACGAGCAGTACTTC

D gene: .
CDR3 length: 12
clone size: .
J gene: TRBJ2-2
V gene: TRBV27
CDR3 protein: CASSLFTGELFF
CDR3 DNA: TGTGCCAGCAGTTTATTTACCGGGGAGCTGTTTTTT

D gene: .
CDR3 length: 14
clone size: .
J gene: TRBJ2-7
V gene: TRBV14
CDR3 protein: CASSQYRVPHEQYF
CDR3 DNA: TGTGCCAGCAGCCAATACAGGGTTCCGCACGAGCAGTACTTC

D gene: .
CDR3 length: 15
clone size: .
J gene: TRBJ1-2
V gene: TRBV5-6
CDR3 protein: CASSLTLQEIYGYTF
CDR3 DNA: TGTGCCAGCAGCTTGACCTTACAGGAAATCTATGGCTACACCTTC

D gene: .
CDR3 length: 14
clone size: .
J gene: TRBJ1-1
V gene: TRBV18
CDR3 protein: CASSPTGRDTEAFF
CDR3 DNA: TGTGCCAGCTCACCAACAGGGAGGGACACTGAAGCTTTCTTT

D gene: .
CDR3 length: 14
clone size: .
J gene: TRBJ1-5
V gene: TRBV9
CDR3 protein: CASSATGAKQPQHF
CDR3 DNA: TGTGCCAGCAGCGCTACAGGTGCAAAGCAGCCCCAGCATTTT

D gene: .
CDR3 length: 16
clone size: .
J gene: TRBJ1-4
V gene: TRBV27
CDR3 protein: CASSLLGGQGDEKLFF
CDR3 DNA: TGTGCCAGCAGTCTTCTCGGTGGGCAGGGTGATGAAAAACTGTTTTTT

D gene: TRBD1
CDR3 length: 14
clone size: .
J gene: TRBJ2-7
V gene: TRBV2
CDR3 protein: CASSERDRGYEHYF
CDR3 DNA: TGTGCCAGCAGTGAAAGGGACAGAGGTTACGAGCATTACTTC

D gene: .
CDR3 length: 10
clone size: .
J gene: TRBJ1-4
V gene: TRBV30
CDR3 protein: CAWTWEYLFF
CDR3 DNA: TGTGCCTGGACTTGGGAATATCTGTTTTTT

D gene: .
CDR3 length: 15
clone size: .
J gene: TRBJ2-3
V gene: TRBV6-5
CDR3 protein: CASSYEQGGTDTQYF
CDR3 DNA: TGTGCCAGCAGTTACGAGCAGGGTGGTACAGATACGCAGTATTTT

D gene: .
CDR3 length: 16
clone size: .
J gene: TRBJ2-1
V gene: TRBV28
CDR3 protein: CASNLGQGSVYNEQFF
CDR3 DNA: TGTGCCAGCAACCTGGGGCAGGGGAGCGTTTACAATGAGCAGTTCTTC

D gene: .
CDR3 length: 13
clone size: medium-sized
J gene: TRBJ2-1
V gene: TRBV27
CDR3 protein: CASSLSRRNEQFF
CDR3 DNA: TGTGCCAGCAGTTTATCGAGAAGGAATGAGCAGTTCTTC

D gene: .
CDR3 length: 13
clone size: .
J gene: TRBJ1-2
V gene: TRBV6-5
CDR3 protein: CASSLPGGEGYTF
CDR3 DNA: TGTGCCAGCAGTCTCCCGGGGGGGGAAGGCTACACCTTC

D gene: TRBD2
CDR3 length: 16
clone size: .
J gene: TRBJ2-3
V gene: TRBV6-9
CDR3 protein: CASSYRRGGGLNTQYF
CDR3 DNA: TGTGCCAGCAGCTACCGGCGGGGGGGCGGATTGAATACGCAGTATTTT

D gene: .
CDR3 length: 14
clone size: .
J gene: TRBJ1-5
V gene: TRBV28
CDR3 protein: CASSFRTAIRPQHF
CDR3 DNA: TGTGCCAGCAGTTTTCGGACAGCAATCAGGCCCCAGCATTTT

D gene: TRBD2
CDR3 length: 15
clone size: .
J gene: TRBJ2-5
V gene: TRBV19
CDR3 protein: CASSWTSGRGETQYF
CDR3 DNA: TGTGCCAGTAGTTGGACTAGCGGGAGGGGAGAGACCCAGTACTTC

D gene: TRBD2
CDR3 length: 14
clone size: .
J gene: TRBJ2-1
V gene: TRBV2
CDR3 protein: CASTRGLALNEQFF
CDR3 DNA: TGTGCCAGCACGCGGGGACTAGCTCTCAATGAGCAGTTCTTC

D gene: TRBD2
CDR3 length: 15
clone size: .
J gene: TRBJ2-1
V gene: TRBV27
CDR3 protein: CASSHLAGIYNEQFF
CDR3 DNA: TGTGCCAGCAGCCACCTAGCGGGGATATACAATGAGCAGTTCTTC

D gene: .
CDR3 length: 12
clone size: .
J gene: TRBJ2-7
V gene: TRBV27
CDR3 protein: CASSAHSYEQYF
CDR3 DNA: TGTGCCAGCAGCGCTCATTCCTACGAGCAGTACTTC

D gene: .
CDR3 length: 15
clone size: .
J gene: TRBJ2-7
V gene: TRBV7-8
CDR3 protein: CASSLRVPSSYEQYF
CDR3 DNA: TGTGCCAGCAGCTTAAGAGTCCCAAGCTCCTACGAGCAGTACTTC